This TCR beta chain was observed in a study of blood T cell repertoires in COVID-19. Trimming left V 0 bases short and J 10 bases short, with 14 bases between. This CDR3 is 15 amino acids long. Looked up from germline, CDR1 is SGHRS and CDR2 is YFSETQ. Adults between about 18 and 95 years of age took part from some 25 US areas. Cohorts were based on clinical histories the participants reported. Recovered status applied to Cohort 3 donors who had two consecutive negative PCRs. It also applied to those with clearance or with symptom resolution. This clone was detected only a few times. Profiled with immunoSEQ multiplex PCR; TCRdb holds only in-frame clones, not every one. The repertoire consists of fewer than 200,000 clones, with over 65% occurring once and the leading ten covering approximately 4.4%.

The V gene is TRBV5-1, the J gene TRBJ1-6; weak D call: TRBD1 (5 bases). The sequencing sample was made of PBMCs or T cells enriched from blood (not recorded which). The receptor comes from a woman between 45 and 60 years old who had recovered from COVID-19. The CDR3 DNA reads TGCGCCAGCAGCTTGGCCGCAGGGAGGGACTCACCCCTCCACTTT. This translates into CASSLAAGRDSPLHF.